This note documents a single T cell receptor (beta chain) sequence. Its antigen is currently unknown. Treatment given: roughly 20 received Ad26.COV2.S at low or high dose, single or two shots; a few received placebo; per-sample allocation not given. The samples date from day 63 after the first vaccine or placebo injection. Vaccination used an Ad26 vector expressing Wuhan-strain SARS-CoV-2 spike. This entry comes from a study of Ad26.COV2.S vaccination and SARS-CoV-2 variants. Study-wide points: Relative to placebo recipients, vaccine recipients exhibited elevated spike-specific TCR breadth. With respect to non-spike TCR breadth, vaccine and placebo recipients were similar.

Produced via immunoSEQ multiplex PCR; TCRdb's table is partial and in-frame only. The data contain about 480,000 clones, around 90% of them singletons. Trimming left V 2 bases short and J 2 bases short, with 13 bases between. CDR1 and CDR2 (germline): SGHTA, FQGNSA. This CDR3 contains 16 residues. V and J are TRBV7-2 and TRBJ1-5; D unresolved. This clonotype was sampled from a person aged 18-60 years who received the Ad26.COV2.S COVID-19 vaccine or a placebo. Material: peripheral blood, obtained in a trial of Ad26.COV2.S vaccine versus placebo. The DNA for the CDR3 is TGTGCCAGCAGCTTACTCGGCAGTGGGGGCAATCAGCCCCAGCATTTT. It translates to CASSLLGSGGNQPQHF.